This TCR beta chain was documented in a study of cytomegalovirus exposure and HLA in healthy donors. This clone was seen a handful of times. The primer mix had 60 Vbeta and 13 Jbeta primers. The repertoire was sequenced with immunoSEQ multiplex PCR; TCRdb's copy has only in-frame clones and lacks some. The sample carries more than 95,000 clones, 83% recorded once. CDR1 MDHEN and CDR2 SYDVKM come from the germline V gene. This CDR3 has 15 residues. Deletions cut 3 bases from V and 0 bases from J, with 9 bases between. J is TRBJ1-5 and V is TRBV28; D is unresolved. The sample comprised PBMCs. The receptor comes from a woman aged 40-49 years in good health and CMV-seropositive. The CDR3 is CASSFGGYSNQPQHF. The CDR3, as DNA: TGTGCCAGCAGTTTCGGAGGGTATAGCAATCAGCCCCAGCATTTT. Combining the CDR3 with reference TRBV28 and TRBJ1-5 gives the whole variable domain DVKVTQSSRYLVKRTGEKVFLECVQDMDHENMFWYRQDPGLGLRLIYFSYDVKMKEKGDIPEGYSVSREKKERFSLILESASTNQTSMYLCASSFGGYSNQPQHFGDGTRLSIL.